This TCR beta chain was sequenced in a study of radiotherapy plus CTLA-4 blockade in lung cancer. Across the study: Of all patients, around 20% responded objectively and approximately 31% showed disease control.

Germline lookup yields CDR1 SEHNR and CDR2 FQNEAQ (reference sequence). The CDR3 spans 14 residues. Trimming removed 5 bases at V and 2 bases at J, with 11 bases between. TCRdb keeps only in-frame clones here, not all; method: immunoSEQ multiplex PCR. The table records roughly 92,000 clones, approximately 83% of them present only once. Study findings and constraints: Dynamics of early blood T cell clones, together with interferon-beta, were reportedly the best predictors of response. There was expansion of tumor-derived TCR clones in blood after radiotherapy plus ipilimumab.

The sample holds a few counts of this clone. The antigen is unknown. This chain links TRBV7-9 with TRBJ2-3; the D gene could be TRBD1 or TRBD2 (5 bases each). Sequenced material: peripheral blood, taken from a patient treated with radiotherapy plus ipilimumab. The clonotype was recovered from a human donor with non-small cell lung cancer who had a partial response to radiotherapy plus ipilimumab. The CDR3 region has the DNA TGTGCCAGCAGCCTAGAGGGGCTCACAGATACGCAGTATTTT. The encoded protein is CASSLEGLTDTQYF.